These 22 T cell receptor beta chains came from one sample sequenced in a study of PD-L1 blockade in urothelial cancer. Time point described: pretreatment peripheral blood. Clones were sequenced by immunoSEQ multiplex PCR, and TCRdb holds only the in-frame ones, with some missing. Of some 16,000 clones in the sample, 89% are singletons; the top ten hold about 13%. The sequenced sample was PBMCs, obtained around atezolizumab (anti-PD-L1) treatment. These receptors all come from a man between 65 and 79 years old with urothelial cancer.

This chain joins TRBV28 and TRBJ1-1, with TRBD1 matching 8 bases. V trimming: 5 bases; J trimming: 4 bases; junction bases outside the gene matches: 3. This CDR3 region has 13 residues. Germline CDR1 is MDHEN and CDR2 is SYDVKM. The CDR3 sequence: CASSRTGGTEAFF. CDR3 nucleotide sequence: TGTGCCAGCAGTCGAACAGGGGGCACTGAAGCTTTCTTT.

The V call is TRBV12-5, the J call TRBJ1-3, with 7 bases fitting TRBD1. Germline assignment: CDR1 LGHNT and CDR2 FRNRAP. The CDR3 extends over 16 amino acids. V shed 6 bases and J 0 bases; nucleotides not matched to a gene: 8. CDR3 loop: CASGGWTGRSGNTIYF. Written as DNA, the CDR3 is TGTGCTAGTGGGGGGTGGACAGGACGCTCTGGAAACACCATATATTTT.

The V gene is TRBV29-1, the J gene TRBJ1-2, with 8 bases identical to TRBD1. Trimming removed 8 bases from V and 2 bases from J; junction bases left unmatched: 4. Germline V gene sequence: CDR1 SQVTM, CDR2 ANQGSEA. The length of the CDR3 is 12 residues. The CDR3 DNA follows: TGCAGCACCAGGGACAGGAACTATGGCTACACCTTC. Amino acid sequence: CSTRDRNYGYTF.

This clone was counted a few times. The chain carries TRBV2 and TRBJ1-3, with TRBD1 matching 9 bases. In germline, CDR1 is SNHLY, CDR2 FYNNEI. Trimming took 8 bases from V and 4 from J; bases not matched to a gene: 12. This CDR3 is built from 16 residues. CDR3 sequence reads: CASQGTGSIGGNTIYF. The DNA of the CDR3 is TGTGCCAGCCAGGGGACAGGGTCGATAGGAGGAAACACCATATATTTT. The complete variable domain, with remaining parts taken from reference TRBV2 and TRBJ1-3, reads EPEVTQTPSHQVTQMGQEVILRCVPISNHLYFYWYRQILGQKVEFLVSFYNNEISEKSEIFDDQFSVERPDGSNFTLKIRSTKLEDSAMYFCASQGTGSIGGNTIYFGEGSWLTVV.

This chain uses TRBV28 with TRBJ2-5, with TRBD1 matching 8 bases. This CDR3 has 13 amino acids. Germline CDR1 and CDR2: MDHEN and SYDVKM. Trimming removed 6 bases from V and 3 bases from J; junction bases left unmatched: 3. This chain's CDR3 is CASRPDREETQYF. DNA of the CDR3: TGTGCCAGCAGACCGGACAGGGAAGAGACCCAGTACTTC.

The chain is built from TRBV5-1 and TRBJ2-4; D call uncertain. The CDR3 loop spans 11 amino acids. Germline V CDR1 and CDR2: SGHRS, YFSETQ. Trimming pared 0 bases from V and 12 bases from J, leaving 7 bases between. CDR3 sequence (DNA): TGCGCCAGCAGCTTGGGGCAGGATCAGTACTTC. The encoded protein is CASSLGQDQYF.

The chain uses TRBV7-2 and TRBJ2-7; weak D call: TRBD1 (6 bases). From germline, CDR1 is SGHTA and CDR2 FQGNSA. This CDR3 comprises 15 residues. Between the trimmed V and J ends, which lost 0 bases and 2 bases, there was a span of 11 bases. This CDR3 reads CASSLAQGSPYEQYF. The CDR3 DNA is TGTGCCAGCAGCTTAGCCCAGGGGAGTCCCTACGAGCAGTACTTC.

J is TRBJ2-7 and V is TRBV28; D unclear. Trimming pared 6 bases from V and 3 bases from J, leaving 12 bases between. CDR1 and CDR2 (germline): MDHEN, SYDVKM. There are 13 residues in the CDR3. The CDR3 sequence is CASSWATYYEQYF. DNA of the CDR3: TGTGCCAGCAGCTGGGCCACATACTACGAGCAGTACTTC.

In this sample, this clone turned up once. This chain links TRBV15 with TRBJ2-5, with D hard to call. There are 13 residues in the CDR3. The V gene's germline CDR1 is LNHNV and CDR2 YYDKDF (reference sequence). The V end was cut by 5 bases, the J end by 9 bases, with 16 bases between. The CDR3 DNA reads TGTGCCACCAGCCTCCCTGATTACAGACCCCAGTACTTC. Residues: CATSLPDYRPQYF.

J is TRBJ1-3 and V is TRBV18, with unresolved D. This CDR3 spans 15 amino acids. Germline CDR1 KGHSH, CDR2 LQKENI. Trimming left V 1 base short and J 4 bases short, with 11 bases between. CDR3 nucleotides: TGTGCCAGCTCACCACTGGAGGACCGAGGAAACACCATATATTTT. Its translation is CASSPLEDRGNTIYF.

The gene calls are TRBV7-2 and TRBJ1-2; a weak D match, TRBD1 (5 bases). Per germline, CDR1 SGHTA and CDR2 FQGNSA. This CDR3 contains 14 residues. Trimming left V 1 base short and J 8 bases short, with 14 bases between. CDR3 coding DNA: TGTGCCAGCAGCTTAGTTGGCCAGGGCGGAGGCTACACCTTC. Its protein is CASSLVGQGGGYTF.

The genes are TRBV5-1 and TRBJ1-5; D is perhaps TRBD1 (6 bases). CDR1 and CDR2 (germline): SGHRS, YFSETQ. V lost 4 bases to trimming and J lost 3 bases, with 14 bases between them. This CDR3 is 15 amino acids long. The CDR3 region has the DNA TGCGCCAGCAGCCTAGGGGGGGAGAACAATCAGCCCCAGCATTTT. Its translation: CASSLGGENNQPQHF.

CDR3 loop: CAWSVPRAGGETQYF. CDR3 sequence (DNA): TGTGCCTGGAGTGTACCCAGGGCAGGGGGAGAGACCCAGTACTTC. This sequence joins TRBV30 and TRBJ2-5, with 7 bases fitting TRBD1. V gave up 0 bases and J gave up 4 bases; unmatched junction bases: 8. CDR3 length: 15 amino acids. Per the germline V gene, CDR1 is GTSNPN and CDR2 is SVGIG (reference sequence).

The J gene is TRBJ2-3, the V gene TRBV11-3; no clear D. Germline loops: CDR1 SGHNT, CDR2 YENEEA. V lost 3 bases and J lost 5, with 15 bases in between. This CDR3 region has 15 residues. Here the CDR3 DNA reads TGTGCCAGCAGCTTTCAAGGTAACCGAGGAGATACGCAGTATTTT. Protein sequence: CASSFQGNRGDTQYF.

There are a few counts of this clone. The rearrangement joins TRBV6-1 to TRBJ2-7; D might be TRBD1 (5 bases). The CDR3 has 14 amino acids. V was trimmed by 0 bases and J by 2 bases, leaving 8 bases between them. The V gene's germline CDR1 is MNHNS and CDR2 SASEGT. CDR3 amino acids: CASSEASRAYEQYF. The CDR3 DNA follows: TGTGCCAGCAGTGAAGCGAGCAGGGCCTACGAGCAGTACTTC.

V gene TRBV18 combines with J gene TRBJ2-7; a possible D gene is TRBD2 (6 bases). CDR3 length: 15 residues. The germline V gene encodes CDR1 KGHSH and CDR2 LQKENI. V dropped 3 bases and J dropped 3 bases, with 15 bases sitting between them. The CDR3 nucleotides are TGTGCCAGCTCACCCAGTCCAGGGACTCTCTACGAGCAGTACTTC. Protein product: CASSPSPGTLYEQYF.

The chain employs TRBV27 and TRBJ1-1, with 7 bases fitting TRBD1. The V gene's germline CDR1 is MNHEY and CDR2 SMNVEV (reference sequence). The CDR3 loop spans 13 amino acids. With 5 bases clipped from V and 4 bases from J, the junction kept 4 bases outside the gene matches. The CDR3 DNA is TGTGCCAGCAGTCTCAGGGGGAGCACTGAAGCTTTCTTT. Encoded protein: CASSLRGSTEAFF.

The V call is TRBV9, the J call TRBJ2-2; a weak D match, TRBD1 (5 bases). The CDR3 is 15 residues long. V was shortened by 5 bases and J by 0 bases, with 11 bases between the two germline ends. CDR1 is SGDLS and CDR2 is YYNGEE in the germline V gene. The CDR3 is CASRAQGANTGELFF. The CDR3 DNA reads TGTGCCAGCAGGGCTCAAGGGGCGAACACCGGGGAGCTGTTTTTT.

The chain couples TRBV10-3 to TRBJ2-1; 9 bases align to TRBD1. The J segment lost 2 bases and the V segment lost 9 bases, leaving 5 bases of the junction unmatched. CDR1 is ENHRY, CDR2 SYGVKD, per germline. The CDR3 covers 14 residues. The CDR3 DNA reads as TGTGCCATGAGCACAGGGGGCCCCTACAATGAGCAGTTCTTC. Its translation: CAMSTGGPYNEQFF.

This clone came up a few times. This CDR3 is also generated by other DNA sequences in the sample. J is TRBJ2-7 and V is TRBV6-4, with TRBD1 matching 9 bases. In germline, CDR1 is MRHNA, CDR2 SNTAGT. Unmatched junction bases numbered 0, after V lost 0 bases and J lost 6 bases. This CDR3 contains 13 residues. The CDR3 coding sequence is TGTGCCAGCAGTGACTCGGACAGGGGCGAGCAGTACTTC. This translates into CASSDSDRGEQYF.

Only a few counts were recorded for this clone. This chain links TRBV5-1 with TRBJ1-6; D remains unclear. This CDR3 spans 15 amino acids. V was shortened by 5 bases and J by 0 bases, with 9 bases between the two germline ends. Germline CDR1 is SGHRS and CDR2 is YFSETQ. Written as DNA, the CDR3 is TGCGCCAGCAGTTACGGTAGCTCCTATAATTCACCCCTCCACTTT. Amino acid sequence: CASSYGSSYNSPLHF.

The chain carries TRBV5-6 and TRBJ1-1; no definite D call. The CDR3 loop spans 14 amino acids. Germline assignment: CDR1 SGHDT and CDR2 YYEEEE. Trimming removed 1 base from V and 3 bases from J, with 10 bases in between. This CDR3 is CASSLYGFDTEAFF. The DNA for the CDR3 is TGTGCCAGCAGCTTGTACGGGTTCGACACTGAAGCTTTCTTT.